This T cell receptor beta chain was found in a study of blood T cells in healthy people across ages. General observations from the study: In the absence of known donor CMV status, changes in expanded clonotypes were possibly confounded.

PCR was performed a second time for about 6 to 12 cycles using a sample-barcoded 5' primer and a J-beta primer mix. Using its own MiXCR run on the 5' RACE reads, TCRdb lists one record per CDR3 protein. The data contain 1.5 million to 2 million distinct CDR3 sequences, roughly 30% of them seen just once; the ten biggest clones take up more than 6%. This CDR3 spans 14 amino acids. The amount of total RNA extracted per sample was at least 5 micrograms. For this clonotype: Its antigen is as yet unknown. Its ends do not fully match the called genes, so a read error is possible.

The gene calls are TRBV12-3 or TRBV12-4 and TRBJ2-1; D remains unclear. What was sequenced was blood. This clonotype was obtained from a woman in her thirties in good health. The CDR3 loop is CASSRTRLYDEQFF. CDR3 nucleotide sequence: TGTGCTAGCAGCCGAACCAGACTTTACGATGAGCAGTTCTTC.